This T cell receptor beta chain was captured in a study of blood T cell repertoires in COVID-19. Whole-study context: From the United States, Italy and Spain came samples of acute and convalescent COVID-19.

This CDR3 is built from 16 residues. J lost 9 bases, V lost 0 bases, and 12 bases had no gene match. The germline gives CDR1 MNHNY, CDR2 SVGAGI (reference sequence). Assay used: immunoSEQ multiplex PCR; TCRdb lists only in-frame clones, some missing. The sample includes about 160,000 clones, roughly 85% of them seen just once. The specimen was PBMCs or T cells enriched from blood (not recorded which). The chain employs TRBV6-6 and TRBJ1-2, with 8 nucleotides matching TRBD1. This TCR was sampled from a man aged 55 to 70 who had recovered from COVID-19. This CDR3 is CASSYSIQGAIASYTF. The CDR3 DNA sequence: TGTGCCAGCAGTTACTCGATTCAGGGGGCGATCGCAAGCTACACCTTC.